Listed below are T cell receptor beta chains from one sample, sequenced in a study of shared clonotypes between healthy human individuals. The data were produced by immunoSEQ multiplex PCR, yet TCRdb's version contains in-frame clones alone and is incomplete. The sample consists of some 2.1 million clones, 85% to 95% of them appearing once. Sequences were obtained from naive CD8+ T cells sorted from blood. The receptors originated from a man between 18 and 29 years old in good health. Each CDR3 is given with its conserved first and last residue. D genes are given only for firm matches. A row's size may be missing; if present it is once, few, many or a size class.

TRBJ1-2 | TRBV6-1 | - | TRBD1 | CASSDFTGDKEFHGYTF | TGTGCCAGCAGTGACTTCACAGGGGACAAAGAGTTTCATGGCTACACCTTC
TRBJ2-7 | TRBV5-6 | - | TRBD1 | CASSFTGGRDEQYF | TGTGCCAGCAGCTTCACAGGGGGCCGGGACGAGCAGTACTTC
TRBJ1-4 | TRBV5-1 | - | - | CASSLGATVLNEKLFF | TGCGCCAGCAGCTTGGGGGCGACGGTTTTGAATGAAAAACTGTTTTTT
TRBJ2-3 | TRBV5-1 | - | - | CASSLSRDTPTDTQYF | TGCGCCAGCAGCTTGTCCCGGGATACTCCCACAGATACGCAGTATTTT
TRBJ1-2 | TRBV23-1 | - | - | CASRGSQVLYGYTF | TGCGCCAGCAGGGGGTCACAGGTTCTCTATGGCTACACCTTC
TRBJ2-2 | TRBV18 | - | - | CASSPPETGELFF | TGTGCCAGCTCACCACCAGAGACCGGGGAGCTGTTTTTT
TRBJ2-7 | TRBV5-1 | - | - | CASSVRDLTYEQYF | TGCGCCAGCAGCGTCCGGGACTTAACCTACGAGCAGTACTTC
TRBJ2-7 | TRBV6-5 | - | TRBD1 | CASSGTVAYEQYF | TGTGCCAGCTCCGGGACAGTCGCCTACGAGCAGTACTTC
TRBJ1-6 | TRBV28 | - | - | CASSFGQTRSNSLLHF | TGTGCCAGCAGTTTTGGGCAGACGCGGAGTAATTCACTCCTCCACTTT
TRBJ2-3 | TRBV27 | - | TRBD1 | CASSPLMGQGPDTQYF | TGTGCCAGCAGTCCCCTTATGGGACAGGGACCAGATACGCAGTATTTT
TRBJ2-2 | TRBV6-5 | once | - | CASSYYAEGTGELFF | TGTGCCAGCAGTTACTACGCAGAAGGCACCGGGGAGCTGTTTTTT
TRBJ1-1 | TRBV6-6 | - | TRBD1 | CASSPGTGGATEAFF | TGTGCCAGCAGTCCAGGGACAGGGGGCGCGACTGAAGCTTTCTTT
TRBJ2-5 | TRBV15 | - | - | CATSGKIEETQYF | TGTGCCACCAGCGGCAAGATTGAAGAGACCCAGTACTTC
TRBJ1-2 | TRBV6-7 | - | - | CASSYRACGYTF | TGTGCCAGCAGTTACCGGGCTTGTGGCTACACCTTC
TRBJ1-1 | TRBV19 | - | TRBD1 | CATRTGENTEAFF | TGTGCCACCAGGACAGGCGAGAACACTGAAGCTTTCTTT
TRBJ1-1 | TRBV7-9 | - | - | CASSLMEGQEAFF | TGTGCCAGCAGCTTAATGGAGGGGCAGGAAGCTTTCTTT
TRBJ1-5 | TRBV28 | - | TRBD1 | CASSPLQGPEHF | TGTGCCAGCAGTCCCCTACAGGGGCCCGAGCATTTT
TRBJ2-7 | TRBV7-8 | - | TRBD1 | CASSASTGGGYEQYF | TGTGCCAGCAGCGCCTCAACAGGGGGCGGTTACGAGCAGTACTTC
TRBJ1-1 | TRBV15 | - | - | CATSMGGLLGVEAFF | TGTGCCACCAGCATGGGGGGGCTCCTCGGCGTTGAAGCTTTCTTT
TRBJ1-1 | TRBV4-3 | - | TRBD1 | CASSPGQGDLGTEAFF | TGCGCCAGCAGCCCGGGACAGGGGGATTTAGGGACTGAAGCTTTCTTT
TRBJ2-2 | TRBV7-7 | - | TRBD1 | CASSSGTGATGELFF | TGTGCTAGCAGCTCCGGGACAGGGGCCACCGGGGAGCTGTTTTTT
TRBJ1-1 | TRBV28 | - | - | CASSLGEGEAFF | TGTGCCAGCAGTTTGGGTGAAGGTGAAGCTTTCTTT
TRBJ1-1 | TRBV2 | - | TRBD1 | CASRDRDELNTEAFF | TGTGCCAGCAGGGACAGGGACGAGTTGAACACTGAAGCTTTCTTT
TRBJ2-7 | TRBV10-2 | - | TRBD1 | CASTGQGGEQYF | TGCGCCAGCACAGGACAGGGAGGCGAGCAGTACTTC